This entry lists 10 T cell receptor beta chains sequenced from one sample in a study of blood T cell repertoires in COVID-19. Generated by immunoSEQ multiplex PCR, the TCRdb table keeps only in-frame clones and is missing some. The sample lists about 73,000 clones, 65% to 85% occurring once. Sequenced: peripheral blood. Source of these receptors: a man older than 75 with active or convalescent COVID-19.

V usage is TRBV3-1 (or the pseudogene TRBV3-2) and J usage is TRBJ2-5; D perhaps matches TRBD2 (6 bases). Germline CDR1 is LGHDT and CDR2 is YNNKEL (reference sequence). The CDR3 totals 12 residues. The V end was cut by 4 bases, the J end by 5 bases, with 8 bases between. The CDR3 protein is CASSRRGETQYF. CDR3 DNA sequence: TGTGCCAGCAGCCGACGGGGGGAGACCCAGTACTTC.

CDR3 loop: CASSATGGANEKLFF. The CDR3 region has the DNA TGTGCCAGCAGTGCCACGGGGGGAGCTAATGAAAAACTGTTTTTT. The rearrangement links TRBV25-1 to TRBJ1-4; D is possibly TRBD1 (5 bases). The CDR3 sequence is 15 residues long. CDR1 and CDR2 from the germline V gene are MGHDK and SYGVNS. With 4 bases removed from V and 3 bases from J, the gap between germline ends came to 12 bases. The full variable domain, in which reference TRBV25-1 and TRBJ1-4 provide the parts outside the CDR3, is EADIYQTPRYLVIGTGKKITLECSQTMGHDKMYWYQQDPGMELHLIHYSYGVNSTEKGDLSSESTVSRIRTEHFPLTLESARPSHTSQYLCASSATGGANEKLFFGSGTQLSVL.

The rearrangement uses TRBV30 and TRBJ2-5, with TRBD2 matching over 8 bases. Germline CDR1 reads GTSNPN; CDR2 reads SVGIG (reference sequence). The CDR3 contains 16 residues. V gave up 2 bases and J gave up 3 bases; unmatched junction bases: 11. CDR3 DNA: TGTGCCTGGAGTACCTTCGAAGCGGGGGTAAAAGAGACCCAGTACTTC. As protein: CAWSTFEAGVKETQYF.

The chain uses TRBV29-1 and TRBJ2-1, with TRBD2 matching over 11 bases. The CDR3 covers 13 residues. V was pared by 6 bases and J by 10 bases, with 8 bases of the junction left unmatched. The germline CDR1 and CDR2 sequences are SQVTM and ANQGSEA. The CDR3 spells CSVVSPSGREQFF. CDR3 nucleotide sequence: TGCAGCGTCGTATCGCCTAGCGGGAGGGAGCAGTTCTTC.

The rearrangement uses TRBV15 and TRBJ2-7, with D perhaps TRBD2 (6 bases). The CDR3 totals 15 residues. Deletions cut 3 bases from V and 0 bases from J, with 12 bases between. CDR1 and CDR2 (germline): LNHNV, YYDKDF (reference sequence). DNA for the CDR3: TGTGCCACCAGCAGCGAAGTGGGGGGCTCCTACGAGCAGTACTTC. Protein sequence: CATSSEVGGSYEQYF.

This chain links TRBV6-1 with TRBJ2-7; 11 nucleotides line up with TRBD2. V trimming: 6 bases; J trimming: 2 bases; junction bases outside the gene matches: 9. Per the germline V gene, CDR1 is MNHNS and CDR2 is SASEGT. The CDR3 is 16 amino acids. For the CDR3, the DNA is TGTGCCAGCAGAGAAACCGGGACTAGCGGTCCCTACGAGCAGTACTTC. The encoded protein is CASRETGTSGPYEQYF.

V usage is TRBV29-1 and J usage is TRBJ2-1; D might be TRBD1 (5 bases). Germline loops: CDR1 SQVTM, CDR2 ANQGSEA. The V end was cut by 6 bases, the J end by 10 bases, with 22 bases between. CDR3 length equals 14 residues. DNA of the CDR3: TGCAGCGTCAACCCCAGGGATTCCAAAGGCGAGCAGTTCTTC. Amino acid sequence: CSVNPRDSKGEQFF.

This clone has just a few counts. The chain carries TRBV19 and TRBJ1-5; possibly TRBD1 for D (6 bases). Germline V gives CDR1 LNHDA, CDR2 SQIVND (reference sequence). There are 15 residues in the CDR3. Between the trimmed V and J ends, which lost 4 bases and 4 bases, there was a span of 14 bases. This chain's CDR3 is CASSSRQVGNQPQHF. The CDR3 DNA follows: TGTGCCAGTAGTAGTCGACAGGTGGGAAATCAGCCCCAGCATTTT.

This sequence joins TRBV5-6 and TRBJ1-2, with 8 bases lining up with TRBD1. Germline V lookup: CDR1 SGHDT, CDR2 YYEEEE. The CDR3 runs to 14 residues. V was pared by 0 bases and J by 4 bases, with 2 bases of the junction left unmatched. CDR3 sequence (DNA): TGTGCCAGCAGCTTGGACAGGGGGTTCTATGGCTACACCTTC. Its protein is CASSLDRGFYGYTF. Full variable domain (outside the CDR3, taken from reference TRBV5-6 and TRBJ1-2): DAGVTQSPTHLIKTRGQQVTLRCSPKSGHDTVSWYQQALGQGPQFIFQYYEEEERQRGNFPDRFSGHQFPNYSSELNVNALLLGDSALYLCASSLDRGFYGYTFGSGTRLTVV.

The rearrangement joins TRBV11-2 to TRBJ2-1, with TRBD2 identical over 7 bases. The V gene end was trimmed by 1 base and the J gene end by 7 bases; junction bases not matched to a gene: 10. Germline lookup yields CDR1 SGHAT and CDR2 FQNNGV. The length of the CDR3 is 16 residues. As DNA, the CDR3 is TGTGCCAGCAGCTTAGGCCTAGCGGCGTGGGGGAATGAGCAGTTCTTC. Protein product: CASSLGLAAWGNEQFF.